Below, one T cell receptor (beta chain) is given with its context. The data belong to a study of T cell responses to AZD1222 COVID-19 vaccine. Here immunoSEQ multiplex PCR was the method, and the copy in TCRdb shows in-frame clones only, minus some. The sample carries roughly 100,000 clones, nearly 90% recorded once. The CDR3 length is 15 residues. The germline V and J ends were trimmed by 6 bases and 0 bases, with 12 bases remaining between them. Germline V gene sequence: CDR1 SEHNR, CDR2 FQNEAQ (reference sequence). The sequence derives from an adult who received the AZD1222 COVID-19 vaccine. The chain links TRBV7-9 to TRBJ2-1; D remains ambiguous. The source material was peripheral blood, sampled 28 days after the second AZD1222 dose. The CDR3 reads CASRPRASSYNEQFF. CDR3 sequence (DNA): TGTGCCAGCAGACCTCGAGCGAGCTCCTACAATGAGCAGTTCTTC.